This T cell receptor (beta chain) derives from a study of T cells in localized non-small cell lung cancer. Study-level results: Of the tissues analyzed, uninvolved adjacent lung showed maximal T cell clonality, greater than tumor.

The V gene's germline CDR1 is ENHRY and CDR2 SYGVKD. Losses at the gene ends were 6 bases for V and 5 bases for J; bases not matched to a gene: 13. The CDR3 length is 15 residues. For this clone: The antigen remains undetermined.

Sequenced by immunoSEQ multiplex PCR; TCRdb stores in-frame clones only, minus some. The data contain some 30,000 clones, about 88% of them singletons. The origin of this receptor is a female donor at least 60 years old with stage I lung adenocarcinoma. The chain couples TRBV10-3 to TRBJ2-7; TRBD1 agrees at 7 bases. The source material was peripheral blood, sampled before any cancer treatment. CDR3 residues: CAISMGQNPPHEQYF. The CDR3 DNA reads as TGTGCCATCAGCATGGGACAGAACCCTCCCCACGAGCAGTACTTC.